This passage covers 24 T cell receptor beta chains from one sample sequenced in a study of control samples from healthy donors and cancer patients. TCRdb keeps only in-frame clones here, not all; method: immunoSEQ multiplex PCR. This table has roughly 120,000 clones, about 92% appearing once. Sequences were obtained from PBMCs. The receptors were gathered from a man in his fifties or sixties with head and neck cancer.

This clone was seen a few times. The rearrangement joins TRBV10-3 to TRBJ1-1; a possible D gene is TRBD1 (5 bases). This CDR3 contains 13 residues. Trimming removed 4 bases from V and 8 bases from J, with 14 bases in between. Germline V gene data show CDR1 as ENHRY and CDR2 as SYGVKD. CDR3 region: CAISGGSGVEAFF. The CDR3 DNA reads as TGTGCCATCAGTGGGGGGAGCGGAGTCGAAGCTTTCTTT.

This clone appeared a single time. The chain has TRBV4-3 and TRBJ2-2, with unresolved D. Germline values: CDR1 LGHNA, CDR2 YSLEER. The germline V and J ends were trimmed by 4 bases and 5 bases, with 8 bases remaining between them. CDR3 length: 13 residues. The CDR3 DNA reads TGCGCCAGCAGCCCGGGTGGGACCGGGGAGCTGTTTTTT. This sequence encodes CASSPGGTGELFF.

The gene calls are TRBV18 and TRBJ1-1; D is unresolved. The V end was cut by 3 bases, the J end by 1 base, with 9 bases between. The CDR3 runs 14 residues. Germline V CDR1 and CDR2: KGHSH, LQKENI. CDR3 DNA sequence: TGTGCCAGCTCACCTGCCGGAGGGAACACTGAAGCTTTCTTT. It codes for CASSPAGGNTEAFF.

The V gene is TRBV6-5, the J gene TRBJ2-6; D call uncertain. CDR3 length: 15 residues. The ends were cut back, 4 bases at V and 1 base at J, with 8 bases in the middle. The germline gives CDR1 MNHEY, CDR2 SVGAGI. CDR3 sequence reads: CASSLAYSGANVLTF. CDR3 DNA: TGTGCCAGCAGTTTAGCTTATTCTGGGGCCAACGTCCTGACTTTC.

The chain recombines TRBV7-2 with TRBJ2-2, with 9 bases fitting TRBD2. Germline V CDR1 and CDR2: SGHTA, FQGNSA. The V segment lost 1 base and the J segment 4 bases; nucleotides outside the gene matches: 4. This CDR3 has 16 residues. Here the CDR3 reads CASSLGSGGLTGELFF. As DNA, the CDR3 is TGTGCCAGCAGCTTAGGTAGCGGGGGACTCACCGGGGAGCTGTTTTTT.

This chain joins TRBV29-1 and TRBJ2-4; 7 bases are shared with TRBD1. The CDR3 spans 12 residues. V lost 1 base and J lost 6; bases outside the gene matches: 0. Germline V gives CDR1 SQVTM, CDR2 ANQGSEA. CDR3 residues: CSVEGDRNIQYF. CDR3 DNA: TGCAGCGTTGAAGGGGACAGAAACATTCAGTACTTC. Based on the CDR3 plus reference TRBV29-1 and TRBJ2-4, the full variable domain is SAVISQKPSRDICQRGTSLTIQCQVDSQVTMMFWYRQQPGQSLTLIATANQGSEATYESGFVIDKFPISRPNLTFSTLTVSNMSPEDSSIYLCSVEGDRNIQYFGAGTRLSVL.

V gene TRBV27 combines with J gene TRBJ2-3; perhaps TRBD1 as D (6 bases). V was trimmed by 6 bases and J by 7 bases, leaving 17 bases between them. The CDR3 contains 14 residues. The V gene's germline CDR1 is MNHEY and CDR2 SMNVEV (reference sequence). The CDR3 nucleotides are TGTGCCAGCAGCTTGTCCAGGGGAACGAATACGCAGTATTTT. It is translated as CASSLSRGTNTQYF.

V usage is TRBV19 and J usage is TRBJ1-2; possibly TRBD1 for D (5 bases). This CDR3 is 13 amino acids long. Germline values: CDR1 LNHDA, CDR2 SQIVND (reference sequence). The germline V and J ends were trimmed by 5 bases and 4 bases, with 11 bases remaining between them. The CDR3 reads CASSLGVGYGYTF. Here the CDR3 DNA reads TGTGCCAGTAGTTTAGGGGTAGGCTATGGCTACACCTTC.

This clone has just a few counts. Here the CDR3 DNA reads TGTGCCAGTAGTATAGTGGGGACCTTCCCCGGGGAGCTGTTTTTT. Residues: CASSIVGTFPGELFF. V gene TRBV19 combines with J gene TRBJ2-2; D tentatively reads TRBD1 or TRBD2 (5 bases each). CDR1 is LNHDA, CDR2 SQIVND, per germline (reference sequence). Trimming stripped 1 base from V and 6 bases from J, with 12 bases between. The CDR3 covers 15 residues. Full variable domain (remainder filled in from reference TRBV19 and TRBJ2-2): DGGITQSPKYLFRKEGQNVTLSCEQNLNHDAMYWYRQDPGQGLRLIYYSQIVNDFQKGDIAEGYSVSREKKESFPLTVTSAQKNPTAFYLCASSIVGTFPGELFFGEGSRLTVL.

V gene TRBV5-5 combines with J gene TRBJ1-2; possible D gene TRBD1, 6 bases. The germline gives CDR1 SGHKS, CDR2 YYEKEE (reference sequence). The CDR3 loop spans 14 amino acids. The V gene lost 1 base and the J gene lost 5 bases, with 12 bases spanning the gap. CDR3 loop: CASSLSGQGYGYTF. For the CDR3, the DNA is TGTGCCAGCAGCTTGTCAGGCCAGGGGTATGGCTACACCTTC.

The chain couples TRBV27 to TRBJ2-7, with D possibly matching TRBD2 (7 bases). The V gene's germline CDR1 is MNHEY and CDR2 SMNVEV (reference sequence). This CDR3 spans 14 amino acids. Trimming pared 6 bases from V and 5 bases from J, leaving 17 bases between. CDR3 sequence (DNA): TGTGCCAGCAGCTTACCGGGGGGCCTTCACGAGCAGTACTTC. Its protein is CASSLPGGLHEQYF.

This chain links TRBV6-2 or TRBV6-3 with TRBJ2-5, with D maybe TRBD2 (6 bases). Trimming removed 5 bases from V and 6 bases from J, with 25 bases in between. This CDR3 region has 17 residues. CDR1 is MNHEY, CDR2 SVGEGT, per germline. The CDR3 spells CASSPSDLGRRRKTQYF. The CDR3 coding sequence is TGTGCCAGCAGTCCGTCTGATCTTGGGAGGAGGCGGAAGACCCAGTACTTC.

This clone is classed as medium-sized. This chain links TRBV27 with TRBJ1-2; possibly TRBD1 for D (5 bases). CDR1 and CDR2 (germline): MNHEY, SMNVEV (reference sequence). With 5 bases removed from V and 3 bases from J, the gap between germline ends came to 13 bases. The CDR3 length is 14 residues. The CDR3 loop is CASSPGTDYYGYTF. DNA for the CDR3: TGTGCCAGCAGTCCGGGGACCGACTACTATGGCTACACCTTC.

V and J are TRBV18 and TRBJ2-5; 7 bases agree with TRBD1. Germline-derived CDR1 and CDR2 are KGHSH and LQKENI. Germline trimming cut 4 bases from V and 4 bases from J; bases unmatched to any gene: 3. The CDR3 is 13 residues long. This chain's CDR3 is CASSLQGLETQYF. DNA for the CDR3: TGTGCCAGCTCACTACAGGGGTTAGAGACCCAGTACTTC.

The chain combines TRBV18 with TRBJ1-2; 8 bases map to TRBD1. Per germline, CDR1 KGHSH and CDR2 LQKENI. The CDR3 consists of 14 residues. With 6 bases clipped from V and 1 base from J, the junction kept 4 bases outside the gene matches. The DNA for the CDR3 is TGTGCCAGCTCCCCCGACAGGGGTAACTATGGCTACACCTTC. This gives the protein CASSPDRGNYGYTF. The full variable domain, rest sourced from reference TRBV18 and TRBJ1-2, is NAGVMQNPRHLVRRRGQEARLRCSPMKGHSHVYWYRQLPEEGLKFMVYLQKENIIDESGMPKERFSAEFPKEGPSILRIQQVVRGDSAAYFCASSPDRGNYGYTFGSGTRLTVV.

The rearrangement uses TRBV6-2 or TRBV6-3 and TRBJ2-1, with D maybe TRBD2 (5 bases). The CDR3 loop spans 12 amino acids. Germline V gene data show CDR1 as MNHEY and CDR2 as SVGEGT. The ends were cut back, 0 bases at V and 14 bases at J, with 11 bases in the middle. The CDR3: CASSYSGVPEFF. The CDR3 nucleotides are TGTGCCAGCAGTTACTCGGGAGTCCCAGAGTTCTTC.

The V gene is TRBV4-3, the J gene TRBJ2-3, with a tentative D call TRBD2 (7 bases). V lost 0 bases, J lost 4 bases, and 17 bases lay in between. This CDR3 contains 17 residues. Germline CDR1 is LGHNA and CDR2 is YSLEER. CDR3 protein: CASSQDSPGGLADTQYF. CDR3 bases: TGCGCCAGCAGCCAAGATTCCCCGGGGGGCCTGGCAGATACGCAGTATTTT.

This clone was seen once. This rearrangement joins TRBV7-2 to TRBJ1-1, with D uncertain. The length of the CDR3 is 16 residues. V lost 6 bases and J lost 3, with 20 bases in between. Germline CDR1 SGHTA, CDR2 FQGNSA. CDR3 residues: CASRPEVELRDTEAFF. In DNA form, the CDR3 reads TGTGCCAGCAGGCCCGAAGTTGAGCTCCGTGACACTGAAGCTTTCTTT.

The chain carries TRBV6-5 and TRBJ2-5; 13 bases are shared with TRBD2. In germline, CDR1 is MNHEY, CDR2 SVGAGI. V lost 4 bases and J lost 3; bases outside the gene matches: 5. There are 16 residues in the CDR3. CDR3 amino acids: CASSSGLAGIEETQYF. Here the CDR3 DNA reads TGTGCCAGCAGTTCGGGACTAGCGGGGATTGAAGAGACCCAGTACTTC.

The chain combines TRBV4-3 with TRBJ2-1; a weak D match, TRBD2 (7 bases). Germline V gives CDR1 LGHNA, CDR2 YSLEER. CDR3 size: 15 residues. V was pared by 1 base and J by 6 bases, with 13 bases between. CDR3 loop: CASSQGGGEFNEQFF. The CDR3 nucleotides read TGCGCCAGCAGCCAAGGAGGGGGGGAATTCAATGAGCAGTTCTTC.

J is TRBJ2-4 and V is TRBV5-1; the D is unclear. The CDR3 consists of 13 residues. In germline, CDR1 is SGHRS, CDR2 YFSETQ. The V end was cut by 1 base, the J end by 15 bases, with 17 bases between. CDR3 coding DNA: TGCGCCAGCAGCTTGAGCCGGTCGAGCTTCCCGTACTTC. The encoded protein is CASSLSRSSFPYF.

CDR3 DNA sequence: TGTGCCAGCAGCCAAGTGGATACGCAGTATTTT. Encoded protein: CASSQVDTQYF. V and J are TRBV14 and TRBJ2-3; D is unclear. V shed 1 base and J shed 6 bases, with 2 bases lying between them. Germline V lookup: CDR1 SGHDN, CDR2 FVKESK. The CDR3 covers 11 residues.

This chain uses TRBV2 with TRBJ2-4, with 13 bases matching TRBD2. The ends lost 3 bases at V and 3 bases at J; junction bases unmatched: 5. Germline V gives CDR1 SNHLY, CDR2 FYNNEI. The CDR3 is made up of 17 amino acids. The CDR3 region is CASSDLLAGGFKNIQYF. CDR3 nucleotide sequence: TGTGCCAGCAGTGACCTACTAGCGGGGGGGTTCAAAAACATTCAGTACTTC.

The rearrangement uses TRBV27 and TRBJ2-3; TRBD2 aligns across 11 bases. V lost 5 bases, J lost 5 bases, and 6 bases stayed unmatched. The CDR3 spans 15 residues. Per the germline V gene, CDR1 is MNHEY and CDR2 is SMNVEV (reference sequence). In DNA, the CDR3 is TGTGCCAGCAGTCGCACTAGCGGGGGTAGAGATACGCAGTATTTT. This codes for CASSRTSGGRDTQYF.